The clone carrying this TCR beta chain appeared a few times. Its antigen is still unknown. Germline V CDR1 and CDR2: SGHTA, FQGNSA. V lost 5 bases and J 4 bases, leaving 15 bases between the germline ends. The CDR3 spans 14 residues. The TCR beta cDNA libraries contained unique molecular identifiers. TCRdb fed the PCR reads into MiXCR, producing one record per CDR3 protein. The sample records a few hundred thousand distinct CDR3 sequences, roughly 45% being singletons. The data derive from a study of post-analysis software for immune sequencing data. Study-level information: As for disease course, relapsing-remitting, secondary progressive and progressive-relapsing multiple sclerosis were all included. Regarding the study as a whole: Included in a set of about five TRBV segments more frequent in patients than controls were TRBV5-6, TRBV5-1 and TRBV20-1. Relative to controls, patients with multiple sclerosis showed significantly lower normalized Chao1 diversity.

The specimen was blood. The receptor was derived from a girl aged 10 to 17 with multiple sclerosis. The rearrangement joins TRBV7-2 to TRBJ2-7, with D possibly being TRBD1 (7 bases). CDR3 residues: CASSPRAGGYEQYF. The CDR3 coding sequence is TGTGCCAGCAGCCCGAGAGCAGGGGGGTACGAGCAGTACTTC.